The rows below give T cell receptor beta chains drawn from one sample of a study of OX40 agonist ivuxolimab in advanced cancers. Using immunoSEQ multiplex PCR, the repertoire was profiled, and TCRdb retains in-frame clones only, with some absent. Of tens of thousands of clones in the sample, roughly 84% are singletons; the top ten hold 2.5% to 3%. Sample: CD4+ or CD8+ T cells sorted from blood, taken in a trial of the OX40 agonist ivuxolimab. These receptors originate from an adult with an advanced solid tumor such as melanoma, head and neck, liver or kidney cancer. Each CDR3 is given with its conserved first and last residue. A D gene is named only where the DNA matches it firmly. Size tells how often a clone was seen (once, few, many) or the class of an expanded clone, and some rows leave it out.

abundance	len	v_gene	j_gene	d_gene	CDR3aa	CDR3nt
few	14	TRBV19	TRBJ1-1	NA	CASSSPQRGLGAFF	TGTGCCAGTAGTAGCCCGCAGCGGGGATTGGGAGCTTTCTTT
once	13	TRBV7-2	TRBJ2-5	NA	CASSFGNAETQYF	TGTGCCAGCAGCTTTGGGAACGCTGAGACCCAGTACTTC
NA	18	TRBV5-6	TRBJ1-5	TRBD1	CASSFRAGTGDINQPQHF	TGTGCCAGCAGCTTCCGCGCTGGGACAGGGGACATCAATCAGCCCCAGCATTTT
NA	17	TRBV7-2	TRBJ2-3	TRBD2	CASSFRLAGGPTDTQYF	TGTGCCAGCAGCTTTCGGCTAGCGGGGGGGCCGACAGATACGCAGTATTTT
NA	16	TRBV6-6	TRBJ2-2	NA	CASRQSGQGNTGELFF	TGTGCCAGCAGGCAATCAGGGCAGGGGAACACCGGGGAGCTGTTTTTT
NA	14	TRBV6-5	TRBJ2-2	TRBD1	CATTRDRWTGELFF	TGTGCCACCACCCGGGACAGGTGGACCGGGGAGCTGTTTTTT
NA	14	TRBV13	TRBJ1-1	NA	CASSPRRAGTEAFF	TGTGCCAGCAGCCCCCGCAGGGCAGGCACTGAAGCTTTCTTT
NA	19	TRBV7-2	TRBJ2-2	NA	CASSLVALGPTLNTGELFF	TGTGCCAGCAGCTTAGTGGCCCTGGGGCCAACATTGAACACCGGGGAGCTGTTTTTT
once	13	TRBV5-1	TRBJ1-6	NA	CASSGQPNSPLHF	TGCGCCAGCAGCGGCCAACCTAATTCACCCCTCCACTTT
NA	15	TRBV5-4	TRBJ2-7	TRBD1	CASSQDKGAWYEQYF	TGTGCCAGCAGCCAAGATAAGGGGGCCTGGTACGAGCAGTACTTC
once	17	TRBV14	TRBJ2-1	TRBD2	CASSQDTGTSWRGEQFF	TGTGCCAGCAGCCAAGATACGGGGACTAGCTGGCGCGGTGAGCAGTTCTTC
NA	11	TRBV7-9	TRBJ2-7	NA	CASSLNQEQYF	TGTGCCAGCAGCCTTAACCAGGAGCAGTACTTC
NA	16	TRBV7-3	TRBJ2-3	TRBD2	CASSPSRRGAADTQYF	TGTGCCAGCAGCCCATCCCGGCGGGGGGCGGCAGATACGCAGTATTTT
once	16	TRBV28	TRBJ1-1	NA	CASIVDRTPGGTEAFF	TGTGCCAGCATAGTGGACAGAACACCCGGGGGCACTGAAGCTTTCTTT
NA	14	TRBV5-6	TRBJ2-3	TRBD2	CASRVSGGTDTQYF	TGTGCCAGCAGGGTCAGCGGGGGCACAGATACGCAGTATTTT
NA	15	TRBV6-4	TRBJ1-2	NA	CASSDSAGANYGYTF	TGTGCCAGCAGTGACTCTGCAGGGGCTAACTATGGCTACACCTTC
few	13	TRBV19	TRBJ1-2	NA	CASTIDVQYGYTF	TGTGCCAGTACCATAGACGTTCAGTATGGCTACACCTTC
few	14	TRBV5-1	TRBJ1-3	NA	CASSDTLAGNTIYF	TGCGCCAGCAGTGATACTTTGGCTGGAAACACCATATATTTT
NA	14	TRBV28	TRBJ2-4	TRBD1	CASSGQGRRNIQYF	TGTGCCAGCTCGGGACAGGGTCGTCGAAACATTCAGTACTTC
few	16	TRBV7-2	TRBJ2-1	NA	CASSPVGGWGNYEQFF	TGTGCCAGCAGCCCCGTAGGGGGGTGGGGGAACTATGAGCAGTTCTTC
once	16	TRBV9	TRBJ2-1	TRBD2	CASSLSGTSGYNEQFF	TGTGCCAGCAGCCTTTCCGGGACTAGCGGCTACAATGAGCAGTTCTTC
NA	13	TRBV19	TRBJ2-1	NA	CASSKSSYNEQFF	TGTGCCAGTAGTAAAAGCTCCTACAATGAGCAGTTCTTC
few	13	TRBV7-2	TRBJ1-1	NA	CASSLALGTEAFF	TGTGCCAGCAGCTTAGCCCTGGGCACTGAAGCTTTCTTT
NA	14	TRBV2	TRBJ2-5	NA	CASSYGSGQETQYF	TGTGCCAGCAGTTATGGTAGCGGACAAGAGACCCAGTACTTC
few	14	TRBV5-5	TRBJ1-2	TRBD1	CASSLTGAGYGYTF	TGTGCCAGCAGCCTGACAGGGGCTGGCTATGGCTACACCTTC
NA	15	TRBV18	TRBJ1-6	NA	CASSLPPGDNSPLHF	TGTGCCAGCTCACTTCCTCCGGGAGATAATTCACCCCTCCACTTT
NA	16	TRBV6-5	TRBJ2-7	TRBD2	CASSFRPGTISYEQYF	TGTGCCAGCAGTTTCAGACCCGGGACTATCTCCTACGAGCAGTACTTC
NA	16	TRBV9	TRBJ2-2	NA	CASSLRDTPNTGELFF	TGTGCCAGCAGCCTCCGGGACACACCGAACACCGGGGAGCTGTTTTTT
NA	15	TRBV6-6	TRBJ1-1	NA	CASSYGSGLYTEAFF	TGTGCCAGCAGCTACGGATCGGGGTTATACACTGAAGCTTTCTTT
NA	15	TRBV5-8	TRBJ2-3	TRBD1	CASSSGQGGTDTQYF	TGTGCCAGCAGCTCAGGACAGGGGGGCACAGATACGCAGTATTTT
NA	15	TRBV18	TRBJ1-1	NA	CASSPLRGPDTEAFF	TGTGCCAGCTCACCACTACGAGGGCCGGACACTGAAGCTTTCTTT
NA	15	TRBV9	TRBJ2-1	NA	CASSVDPSSYNEQFF	TGTGCCAGCAGCGTAGATCCTAGCTCCTACAATGAGCAGTTCTTC
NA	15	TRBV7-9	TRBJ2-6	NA	CASSLRGTGANVLTF	TGTGCCAGCAGCTTACGGGGAACTGGGGCCAACGTCCTGACTTTC
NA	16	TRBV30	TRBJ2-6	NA	CAWSVGRSSGANVLTF	TGTGCCTGGAGTGTGGGAAGAAGCTCTGGGGCCAACGTCCTGACTTTC
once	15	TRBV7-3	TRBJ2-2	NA	CASSLSQGSIGELFF	TGTGCCAGCAGCTTAAGCCAGGGGTCTATCGGGGAGCTGTTTTTT
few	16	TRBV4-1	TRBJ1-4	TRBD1	CASSPTGLETNEKLFF	TGCGCCAGCAGCCCGACAGGGTTGGAAACTAATGAAAAACTGTTTTTT
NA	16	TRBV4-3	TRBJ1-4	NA	CASSQGTDPTNEKLFF	TGCGCCAGCAGCCAAGGGACAGACCCCACTAATGAAAAACTGTTTTTT
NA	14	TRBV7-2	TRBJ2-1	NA	CASSSGGPYNEQFF	TGTGCCAGCAGCTCCGGGGGCCCCTACAATGAGCAGTTCTTC
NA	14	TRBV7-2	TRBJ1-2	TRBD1	CASSSGGGPYGYTF	TGTGCCAGCAGCTCAGGGGGAGGGCCCTATGGCTACACCTTC
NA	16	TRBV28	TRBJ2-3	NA	CASSFLSGAGADTQYF	TGTGCCAGCAGTTTTCTTTCCGGGGCTGGGGCAGATACGCAGTATTTT
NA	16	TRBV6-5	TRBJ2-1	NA	CASSYSGGPPYNEQFF	TGTGCCAGCAGTTACTCGGGGGGTCCTCCCTACAATGAGCAGTTCTTC
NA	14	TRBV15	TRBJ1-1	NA	CATSRDRSNTEAFF	TGTGCCACCAGCAGAGATAGATCGAACACTGAAGCTTTCTTT
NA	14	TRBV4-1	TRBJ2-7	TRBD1	CASSQEDRVGEQYF	TGCGCCAGCAGCCAAGAAGACAGGGTTGGCGAGCAGTACTTC
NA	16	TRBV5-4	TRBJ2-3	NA	CASSRPPSFQGDTQYF	TGTGCCAGCAGCCGGCCCCCATCCTTTCAGGGAGATACGCAGTATTTT
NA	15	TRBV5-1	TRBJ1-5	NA	CASSLDGDSNQPQHF	TGCGCCAGCAGCCTTGACGGAGATAGCAATCAGCCCCAGCATTTT
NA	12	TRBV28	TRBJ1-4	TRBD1	CASSFSGTGLFF	TGTGCCAGCAGTTTTTCCGGGACAGGGTTGTTTTTT
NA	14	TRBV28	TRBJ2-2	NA	CASSLRGASGELFF	TGTGCCAGCAGTTTAAGGGGGGCATCCGGGGAGCTGTTTTTT
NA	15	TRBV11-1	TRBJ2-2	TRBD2	CASSPRVAGTGELFF	TGTGCCAGCAGCCCCCGGGTAGCGGGGACCGGGGAGCTGTTTTTT
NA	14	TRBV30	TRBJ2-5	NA	CAWRGRGWQETQYF	TGTGCCTGGAGGGGTCGGGGGTGGCAAGAGACCCAGTACTTC
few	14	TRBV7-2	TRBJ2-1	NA	CASSLHRVPNEQFF	TGTGCCAGCAGCTTACACAGGGTTCCGAATGAGCAGTTCTTC
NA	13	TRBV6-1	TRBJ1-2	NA	CASRAGQYYGYTF	TGTGCCAGCAGGGCCGGACAGTACTATGGCTACACCTTC
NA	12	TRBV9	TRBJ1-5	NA	CASSSESTPQHF	TGTGCCAGCAGCTCCGAATCAACGCCCCAGCATTTT
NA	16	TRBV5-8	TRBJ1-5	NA	CASSLVRNKGNQPQHF	TGTGCCAGCAGCTTGGTGCGGAATAAGGGCAATCAGCCCCAGCATTTT
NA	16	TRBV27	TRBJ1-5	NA	CASSLSGGTSNQPQHF	TGTGCCAGCAGTTTATCCGGCGGTACGAGCAATCAGCCCCAGCATTTT
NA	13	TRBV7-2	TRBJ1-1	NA	CASSLWASTEAFF	TGTGCCAGCAGCTTATGGGCATCGACAGAAGCTTTCTTT